This T cell receptor beta chain was captured by sequencing in a study of blood T cells in healthy people across ages. The wider study: Capture by template switching was about one barcoded beta molecule per two T cells. Whole-study results and caveats: Both higher diversity and more naive CD4+ cells marked long-lived donors when set against aged donors. Per million T cells, the diversity of TCR beta decreased roughly linearly as age advanced.

The second PCR ran 7 to 11 cycles with a sample-barcoded 5' primer and J-beta primers. Each CDR3 protein is one row after TCRdb ran MiXCR on the 5' RACE reads. The sample lists hundreds of thousands of distinct CDR3 sequences, under 80% occurring once. The CDR3 loop spans 18 amino acids. J lost 0 bases, V lost 7 bases, and 8 bases had no gene match. Germline V lookup: CDR1 DFQATT, CDR2 SNEGSKA (reference sequence). This clonotype turned up a few times. The antigen is not known. This sequence joins TRBV20-1 and TRBJ2-6; TRBD2 matches at 14 bases. This sequence was found in a man younger than 45 in good health. Material for sequencing was blood. The CDR3 bases are TGCAGTGGCCAGGGACTAGCGGGGGTTTCCTCTGGGGCCAACGTCCTGACTTTC. It encodes CSGQGLAGVSSGANVLTF.